A single sample is the source of the 28 T cell receptor beta chains below, sequenced in a study of CD8+ T cells in alopecia areata. RNA extraction was followed by reverse transcription into cDNA, which acted as the sequencing template. Produced via immunoSEQ multiplex PCR; TCRdb's table is partial and in-frame only. The sample has roughly 100,000 clones; 65% to 90% are singletons. Stated treatment: oral pan-JAK inhibitor, 5-10 mg twice daily. Sequences were derived from CD8+ T cells sorted from blood, sampled at approximately week 30, from a patient treated with tofacitinib. Every receptor here comes from a human donor with alopecia areata.

The chain links TRBV29-1 to TRBJ1-1; D is perhaps TRBD1 (5 bases). V was trimmed by 4 bases and J by 0 bases, leaving 9 bases between them. The CDR3 is made up of 13 amino acids. Germline-derived CDR1 and CDR2 are SQVTM and ANQGSEA. The CDR3 region has the DNA TGCAGCGTTGTAACGGGGCTGAACACTGAAGCTTTCTTT. This gives the protein CSVVTGLNTEAFF.

The rearrangement joins TRBV5-1 to TRBJ1-1; D gene ambiguous. The ends were cut back, 5 bases at V and 5 bases at J, with 10 bases in the middle. Germline CDR1 is SGHRS and CDR2 is YFSETQ. The CDR3 is made up of 12 amino acids. This CDR3 is CASRLGGTEAFF. As DNA, the CDR3 is TGCGCCAGCAGGTTAGGTGGAACTGAAGCTTTCTTT.

This clone was observed a single time. The chain employs TRBV7-9 and TRBJ2-7; 9 nucleotides match TRBD2. The CDR3 length is 15 residues. Germline V gene lookup returns CDR1 SEHNR and CDR2 FQNEAQ (reference sequence). The trim removed 5 bases at V and 4 bases at J, leaving 9 bases unmatched. CDR3 sequence reads: CASSPSSGAMYEQYF. The DNA of the CDR3 is TGTGCCAGCAGCCCCTCTAGCGGGGCAATGTACGAGCAGTACTTC.

This clone has only a few counts. The V gene is TRBV29-1, the J gene TRBJ2-3; 9 bases line up with TRBD2. Looked up from germline, CDR1 is SQVTM and CDR2 is ANQGSEA. CDR3 length equals 13 residues. The ends lost 6 bases at V and 1 base at J; junction bases unmatched: 2. The chain's CDR3 is CSVLAGRTDTQYF. The CDR3 DNA follows: TGCAGCGTCCTAGCGGGGCGCACAGATACGCAGTATTTT.

The chain uses TRBV2 and TRBJ2-1; perhaps TRBD2 as D (5 bases). V lost 10 bases and J lost 9, with 13 bases in between. The CDR3 contains 11 residues. Germline V lookup: CDR1 SNHLY, CDR2 FYNNEI. The CDR3 nucleotides are TGTGCCACCCCCGGCCGGGGTGAGCAGTTCTTC. As protein: CATPGRGEQFF.

In this sample, this clone turned up a few times. The J gene is TRBJ2-2, the V gene TRBV29-1; D is uncertain. The V gene's germline CDR1 is SQVTM and CDR2 ANQGSEA. The CDR3 contains 11 residues. V was cut by 4 bases and J by 6 bases, with 6 bases left in between. CDR3 residues: CSVVVSGELFF. The CDR3 nucleotides read TGCAGCGTTGTGGTCTCCGGGGAGCTGTTTTTT.

About this clone itself: Because the CDR3's place on the DNA is in doubt, the DNA is left out and the CDR3 is given as listed by TCRdb. This chain joins TRBV27 and TRBJ2-5; TRBD1 reflects the table's D call only, with no check against the DNA. The germline V gene encodes CDR1 MNHEY and CDR2 SMNVEV (reference sequence). The length of the CDR3 is 14 amino acids, counting both ends. The CDR3 reads CASSFGEGVATQYF.

The chain links TRBV27 to TRBJ2-1, with 11 bases fitting TRBD2. There are 15 residues in the CDR3. Germline CDR1 reads MNHEY; CDR2 reads SMNVEV (reference sequence). Germline trimming cut 5 bases from V and 5 bases from J; bases unmatched to any gene: 5. The CDR3 loop is CASSLAGGPNNEQFF. The CDR3 region has the DNA TGTGCCAGCAGTCTAGCGGGAGGTCCTAACAATGAGCAGTTCTTC.

This clone was seen once. The V gene is TRBV2, the J gene TRBJ1-5, with TRBD1 identical over 7 bases. Unmatched junction bases numbered 5, after V lost 7 bases and J lost 2 bases. The CDR3 sequence is 14 residues long. CDR1 is SNHLY and CDR2 is FYNNEI in the germline V gene. CDR3: CASNLGQGNQPQHF. The CDR3 DNA reads as TGTGCCAGCAACCTCGGACAGGGCAATCAGCCCCAGCATTTT. Filled out from reference TRBV2 and TRBJ1-5, the complete variable domain reads EPEVTQTPSHQVTQMGQEVILRCVPISNHLYFYWYRQILGQKVEFLVSFYNNEISEKSEIFDDQFSVERPDGSNFTLKIRSTKLEDSAMYFCASNLGQGNQPQHFGDGTRLSIL.

J is TRBJ2-3 and V is TRBV5-1; 9 positions agree with TRBD2. This CDR3 region has 16 residues. Germline assignment: CDR1 SGHRS and CDR2 YFSETQ. Trimming at V came to 4 bases and at J to 4 bases, leaving 10 bases not matched to a gene. CDR3 residues: CASSMTGTSFADTQYF. In nucleotides, the CDR3 is TGCGCCAGCAGCATGACCGGGACTAGCTTTGCAGATACGCAGTATTTT.

CDR3 DNA sequence: TGTGCCAGCCTTGGACGAGGAATCGGGGAAAACATTCAGTACTTC. Translating it yields CASLGRGIGENIQYF. The chain links TRBV7-9 to TRBJ2-4, with D possibly being TRBD2 (5 bases). V gave up 8 bases and J gave up 5 bases, with 19 bases separating them. The CDR3 loop spans 15 amino acids. Germline V CDR1 and CDR2: SEHNR, FQNEAQ (reference sequence). The full variable domain, completed using reference TRBV7-9 and TRBJ2-4, is DTGVSQNPRHKITKRGQNVTFRCDPISEHNRLYWYRQTLGQGPEFLTYFQNEAQLEKSRLLSDRFSAERPKGSFSTLEIQRTEQGDSAMYLCASLGRGIGENIQYFGAGTRLSVL.

The chain carries TRBV13 and TRBJ2-3, with D perhaps matching TRBD2 (5 bases). The CDR3 consists of 17 residues. Looked up from germline, CDR1 is PRHDT and CDR2 is FYEKMQ (reference sequence). Trimming cost V 1 base and J 2 bases, with 16 bases left between them. CDR3 nucleotides: TGTGCCAGCAGCTTAGAAGAGAGTAGAGGGATCACAGATACGCAGTATTTT. It encodes CASSLEESRGITDTQYF.

This clone was detected once. The chain links TRBV9 to TRBJ2-3; the D call may be TRBD1 or TRBD2 (5 bases each). From germline, CDR1 is SGDLS and CDR2 YYNGEE. Trimming removed 2 bases at V and 0 bases at J, with 10 bases between. The CDR3 spans 15 residues. CDR3 protein: CASSVLGESTDTQYF. The DNA of the CDR3 is TGTGCCAGCAGCGTCTTGGGGGAGAGCACAGATACGCAGTATTTT.

The chain is built from TRBV27 and TRBJ2-7, with 13 positions matching TRBD2. V lost 6 bases, J lost 2 bases, and 4 bases stayed unmatched. Per germline, CDR1 MNHEY and CDR2 SMNVEV (reference sequence). The CDR3 contains 15 residues. The CDR3 loop reads CASSLGTSGAYEQYF. CDR3 DNA: TGTGCCAGCAGCCTTGGGACTAGCGGGGCCTACGAGCAGTACTTC.

The chain employs TRBV7-9 and TRBJ2-7; no firm D call. V lost 1 base and J lost 2, with 12 bases in between. CDR3 length: 15 residues. From germline, CDR1 is SEHNR and CDR2 FQNEAQ (reference sequence). For the CDR3, the DNA is TGTGCCAGCAGCTTAGATAGCAGCCGGCCCTACGAGCAGTACTTC. Encoded protein: CASSLDSSRPYEQYF.

The V call is TRBV2, the J call TRBJ2-1, with D tentatively TRBD1 or TRBD2 (5 bases each). Germline V lookup: CDR1 SNHLY, CDR2 FYNNEI. The length of the CDR3 is 15 residues. Trimming shortened V by 3 bases and J by 7 bases, and 16 bases separated the two germline ends. CDR3 DNA: TGTGCCAGCAGTGATTTATCGGGGCGGATGAATGAGCAGTTCTTC. Its protein product is CASSDLSGRMNEQFF. The whole variable domain, filled in from reference TRBV2 and TRBJ2-1, reads EPEVTQTPSHQVTQMGQEVILRCVPISNHLYFYWYRQILGQKVEFLVSFYNNEISEKSEIFDDQFSVERPDGSNFTLKIRSTKLEDSAMYFCASSDLSGRMNEQFFGPGTRLTVL.

The rearrangement links TRBV10-2 to TRBJ2-3, with TRBD2 identical over 10 bases. Germline-derived CDR1 and CDR2 are WSHSY and SAAADI. Trimming at V came to 6 bases and at J to 0 bases, leaving 3 bases not matched to a gene. This CDR3 region has 15 residues. The CDR3: CASSLAGDSTDTQYF. The DNA of the CDR3 is TGCGCCAGCAGCCTAGCGGGGGATAGCACAGATACGCAGTATTTT.

The rearrangement joins TRBV6-6 to TRBJ2-3, with a weak D call TRBD2 (6 bases). CDR3 size: 16 residues. V shed 1 base and J shed 2 bases, with 13 bases lying between them. Per the germline V gene, CDR1 is MNHNY and CDR2 is SVGAGI (reference sequence). CDR3 region: CASSYLAAGFTDTQYF. The CDR3 DNA follows: TGTGCCAGCAGTTACTTAGCGGCGGGCTTCACAGATACGCAGTATTTT.

CDR3 nucleotides: TGTGCCAGCAGACAGTCGACTCCCGACACTGAAGCTTTCTTT. It translates to CASRQSTPDTEAFF. V usage is TRBV6-5 and J usage is TRBJ1-1; D is unclear. V lost 6 bases and J lost 3, with 14 bases in between. The CDR3 sequence is 14 residues long. Per germline, CDR1 MNHEY and CDR2 SVGAGI.

The rearrangement joins TRBV6-1 to TRBJ2-5, with a tentative D call TRBD2 (6 bases). V was clipped by 8 bases and J by 0 bases, with 13 bases between them. Germline CDR1 and CDR2: MNHNS and SASEGT. The CDR3 covers 14 residues. CDR3 region: CASPNWGDQETQYF. The DNA for the CDR3 is TGTGCCAGCCCGAATTGGGGGGACCAAGAGACCCAGTACTTC.

This chain joins TRBV19 and TRBJ2-7; 7 nucleotides agree with TRBD1. This CDR3 comprises 13 residues. Germline V gene data show CDR1 as LNHDA and CDR2 as SQIVND (reference sequence). After removal of 5 bases from V and 3 bases from J, the junction contained 4 bases not matched to a gene. CDR3 protein: CASSHRQGYEQYF. The DNA of the CDR3 is TGTGCCAGTAGTCACCGACAGGGCTACGAGCAGTACTTC.

The chain employs TRBV7-9 and TRBJ2-4; D may be TRBD2 (6 bases). The CDR3 spans 18 residues. The germline V and J ends were trimmed by 2 bases and 0 bases, with 17 bases remaining between them. From germline, CDR1 is SEHNR and CDR2 FQNEAQ (reference sequence). The CDR3 nucleotides read TGTGCCAGCAGCTTATGGGGTGGCGGGGAACTAGCCAAAAACATTCAGTACTTC. Protein product: CASSLWGGGELAKNIQYF.

Here the CDR3 reads CSVMVDPKETQYF. Written as DNA, the CDR3 is TGCAGCGTGATGGTTGACCCAAAAGAGACCCAGTACTTC. The J gene is TRBJ2-5, the V gene TRBV29-1, with unresolved D. Trimming cost V 6 bases and J 3 bases, with 14 bases left between them. The CDR3 covers 13 residues. The V gene's germline CDR1 is SQVTM and CDR2 ANQGSEA.

This clone has a single count. V gene TRBV4-1 combines with J gene TRBJ2-1; possibly TRBD2 for D (7 bases). CDR3 size: 14 residues. V lost 2 bases and J lost 10, with 15 bases in between. The germline CDR1 and CDR2 sequences are MGHRA and YSYEKL. The CDR3 DNA is TGCGCCAGCAGCCAATGGGGGGGCATCTGGGAGCAGTTCTTC. Translated: CASSQWGGIWEQFF.

The chain recombines TRBV18 with TRBJ2-7; 7 bases are a match to TRBD2. CDR1 and CDR2 from the germline V gene are KGHSH and LQKENI. The CDR3 length is 16 residues. The J segment lost 5 bases and the V segment lost 3 bases, leaving 13 bases of the junction unmatched. CDR3 DNA sequence: TGTGCCAGCTCACCCATACTGCGGGGGATGTTGGACGAGCAGTACTTC. Its protein product is CASSPILRGMLDEQYF.

The chain is built from TRBV7-8 and TRBJ2-7; possibly TRBD1 for D (6 bases). Germline V gene data show CDR1 as SGHVS and CDR2 as FQNEAQ. V was clipped by 1 base and J by 5 bases, with 12 bases between them. The CDR3 loop spans 14 amino acids. CDR3 bases: TGTGCCAGCAGCTTAGTCGCACAGGGCAACGAGCAGTACTTC. Amino acids: CASSLVAQGNEQYF.

Only a few counts were recorded for this clone. The chain carries TRBV29-1 and TRBJ2-7, with D perhaps TRBD1 or TRBD2 (6 bases each). V was clipped by 0 bases and J by 4 bases, with 22 bases between them. Germline V gene lookup returns CDR1 SQVTM and CDR2 ANQGSEA. This CDR3 has 17 residues. CDR3 loop: CSVEDQDRARGGYEQYF. Here the CDR3 DNA reads TGCAGCGTTGAAGATCAGGACAGAGCGAGAGGGGGGTACGAGCAGTACTTC.

The chain carries TRBV19 and TRBJ2-1; 12 nucleotides align to TRBD2. From germline, CDR1 is LNHDA and CDR2 SQIVND (reference sequence). The CDR3 has 18 amino acids. Trimming removed 7 bases from V and 3 bases from J; junction bases left unmatched: 13. CDR3 in amino acids: CASTTSGGTPTDYNEQFF. As DNA, the CDR3 is TGTGCCAGTACGACTAGCGGGGGCACACCAACTGACTACAATGAGCAGTTCTTC.